The sequence of this T cell receptor (beta chain) was determined in a study of blood T cell repertoires in COVID-19 (TCRdb year 2020). Broadly, across the study: The collaborator samples originated in the United States, Italy and Spain and spanned the acute and convalescent phases of COVID-19. HLA class I and class II types, where available, came from metadata supplied by the sample provider rather than from assay-based typing. The dataset comprised deeply sampled blood TCRbeta repertoires from subjects exposed to, actively infected with, or recovered from COVID-19. A de-identified subject ID, COVID-19 status, age in years and sex were almost always included in the sample metadata. The repertoires were made available in a free public database intended to serve as a resource for research on the immune response to SARS-CoV-2. Samples came from the ongoing ImmuneRACE study (first 160 participants) plus 1,254 subjects from 6 global collaborators. The material from the prospective study consisted of cDNA or gDNA derived from T cells, B-cell-depleted T cells, or PBMCs. What the work shows at the level of the full study, not this receptor alone: The quantity of clinical and demographic metadata differed by source and by participant and was supplied without curation.

In Seattle, one collaborating source enrolled patients while the infection was active and tracked those patients longitudinally over the course of disease. Collaborating institutions collected whole blood in K2EDTA tubes following their own protocols. For TCRbeta analysis, collaborators shipped samples as frozen whole blood, isolated PBMCs, or DNA extracted from either of those sample types. The immunoSEQ Assay, a bias-controlled multiplex PCR, was used to amplify TCRbeta CDR3 regions from genomic DNA. In the source study's methods: Within the assay, amplification of reference gene primers was used to estimate how many nucleated cells each sample contained. To quantify the absolute abundance of each unique TCRbeta CDR3 rearrangement, sequence reads were collapsed and filtered. For each sample, productive Simpson clonality was calculated as the square root of Simpson's diversity index over productive rearrangements. The table comes from immuneACCESS by way of TCRdb, which keeps in-frame sequences with V and J called. Part of the clones is missing from these tables; in studies checked, under half for an unresolved V gene and the rest for unknown reasons. The D gene and trimming were derived from the DNA, and the V and J assignments and clone size from that table. This sample is represented by roughly 250,000 clones; 70% to 90% of them were singletons. The ten largest make up approximately 0.94% of the sample.

Details on this clone: Its antigen target is currently unknown. No quality values exist for individual bases; no much larger clone is one base distant.

Germline trimming: 0 bases from V, 2 bases from J; junction bases outside gene matches: 8. The CDR3 has 17 amino acids, counting the end cysteine and phenylalanine. This entry keeps only the CDR3 DNA: 51 bases, framed from base 1. In the germline V gene, CDR1 corresponds to LGHNA and CDR2 to YSLEER. The receptor was isolated from a human donor with COVID-19, enrolled during active disease. The donor label of this sample is uncertain. This chain is built from TRBV4-3 and TRBJ2-3; 7 nucleotides in the junction match TRBD2. The source material was peripheral blood. For the CDR3, the sequence is CASSQDPPGGSTDTQYF. The DNA sequence follows: TGCGCCAGCAGCCAAGATCCCCCGGGAGGATCCACAGATACGCAGTATTTT.